This T cell receptor beta chain was captured in a study of liver allograft versus peripheral blood T cells. For the study at large: Transplanted-liver and recipient peripheral blood T cell receptor repertoires were compared.

Study results and caveats: Intragraft T cell receptor repertoires of liver allografts were reported to differ from peripheral blood repertoires.

TCRdb fed the reads into MiXCR, producing one record per CDR3 protein. This table holds about 9,100 distinct CDR3 sequences, about a fifth found once. Trimming took 5 bases from V and 3 from J; bases not matched to a gene: 0. Germline lookup yields CDR1 LNHDA and CDR2 SQIVND (reference sequence). CDR3 length equals 13 residues. This clonotype appeared a few times. Its antigen is still unknown. The rearrangement joins TRBV19 to TRBJ2-7; TRBD1 agrees at 11 bases. The clonotype was recovered from a human patient who had a liver transplant. Some T cells could come from the graft donor. The CDR3 protein is CASSGTGGYEQYF. CDR3 DNA: TGTGCCAGTAGTGGGACAGGGGGCTACGAGCAGTACTTC.